Here is one T cell receptor (beta chain) with its context. The antigen is unknown. This sample was included in a study of OX40 agonist ivuxolimab in advanced cancers. Study outcomes and limitations: CD4+ and CD8+ blood T cells expanded clonally by week 6 at 0.1 to 3.0 mg/kg. At 0.1-3.0 mg/kg, partial responders had clonal expansion among the lowest observed.

The repertoire was sequenced with immunoSEQ multiplex PCR; TCRdb's copy has only in-frame clones and lacks some. The table shows tens of thousands of clones, with just over 90% occurring only once. The V gene's germline CDR1 is ENHRY and CDR2 SYGVKD. There are 14 residues in the CDR3. Between the trimmed V and J ends, which lost 4 bases and 0 bases, there was a span of 8 bases. The chain links TRBV10-3 to TRBJ2-3; D not certain. Sample: CD4+ or CD8+ T cells sorted from blood, taken in a trial of the OX40 agonist ivuxolimab. This clonotype originated in an adult with an advanced solid tumor such as melanoma, head and neck, liver or kidney cancer. CDR3: CAISVESSTDTQYF. CDR3 bases: TGTGCCATCAGTGTGGAGTCTAGCACAGATACGCAGTATTTT.